This entry lists 4 T cell receptor beta chains sequenced from one sample in a study of cytomegalovirus exposure and HLA in healthy donors. It was with 60 Vbeta and 13 Jbeta primers that the PCR ran. Generated by immunoSEQ multiplex PCR, the TCRdb table keeps only in-frame clones and is missing some. The sample records about 160,000 clones, roughly two thirds being singletons. The source material was PBMCs. These receptors came from a woman in her twenties or thirties in good health and CMV-seronegative.

This chain uses TRBV6-5 with TRBJ2-2, with TRBD1 as a possible D gene (5 bases). Germline CDR1 MNHEY, CDR2 SVGAGI. The CDR3 length is 13 residues. Between the trimmed V and J ends, which lost 6 bases and 7 bases, there was a span of 12 bases. The CDR3 sequence: CASSQETVGELFF. The CDR3 DNA follows: TGTGCCAGCAGCCAAGAGACAGTCGGGGAGCTGTTTTTT.

This clone was seen only a few times. V and J are TRBV5-1 and TRBJ2-6, with a possible D match to TRBD2 (5 bases). The CDR3 covers 15 residues. CDR1 and CDR2 from the germline V gene are SGHRS and YFSETQ. V shed 4 bases and J shed 0 bases, with 8 bases lying between them. The CDR3 coding sequence is TGCGCCAGCAGCAGAGGGATCTCTGGGGCCAACGTCCTGACTTTC. Encoded protein: CASSRGISGANVLTF.

This clone was counted a few times. The V call is TRBV25-1, the J call TRBJ2-1, with 10 bases lining up with TRBD2. Trimming took 5 bases from V and 8 from J; bases not matched to a gene: 9. This CDR3 contains 15 residues. The germline gives CDR1 MGHDK, CDR2 SYGVNS. The CDR3, as DNA: TGTGCCAGCAGTCGCCAACTAGCGGGAAATGATGAGCAGTTCTTC. This translates into CASSRQLAGNDEQFF.

The chain couples TRBV5-1 to TRBJ2-3; 10 bases fit TRBD1. Germline CDR1 reads SGHRS; CDR2 reads YFSETQ. The CDR3 is 14 residues long. V shed 4 bases and J 3 bases; nucleotides not matched to a gene: 2. CDR3 coding DNA: TGCGCCAGCAGCGGGACAGGGGAAACAGATACGCAGTATTTT. Its protein product is CASSGTGETDTQYF.